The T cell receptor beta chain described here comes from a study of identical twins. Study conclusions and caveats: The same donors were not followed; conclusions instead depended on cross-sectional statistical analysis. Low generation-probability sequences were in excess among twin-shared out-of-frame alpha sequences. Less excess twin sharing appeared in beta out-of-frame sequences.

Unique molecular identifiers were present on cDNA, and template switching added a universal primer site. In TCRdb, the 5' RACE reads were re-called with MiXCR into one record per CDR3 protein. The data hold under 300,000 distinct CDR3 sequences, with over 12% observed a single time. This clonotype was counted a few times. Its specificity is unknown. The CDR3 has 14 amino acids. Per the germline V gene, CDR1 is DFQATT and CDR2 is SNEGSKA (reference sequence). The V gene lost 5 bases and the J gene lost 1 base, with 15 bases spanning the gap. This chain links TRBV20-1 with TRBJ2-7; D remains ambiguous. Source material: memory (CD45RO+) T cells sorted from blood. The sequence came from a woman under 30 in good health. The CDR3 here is CSALVVRGSYEQYF. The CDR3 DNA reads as TGCAGTGCTTTAGTAGTTCGCGGATCCTACGAGCAGTACTTC.